Listed here are 15 T cell receptor beta chains from one sample, sequenced in a study of T cells in women clearing cervical HPV infection. TCRdb keeps only in-frame clones here, not all; method: immunoSEQ multiplex PCR. The table lists tens of thousands of clones. Sequenced sample: blood buffy coat. The source is a woman between 18 and 69 years old with a cervical HPV16 infection that either progressed to CIN3+ or cleared (not recorded which).

A note on this clone: The read is 3 residues too short to cover the CDR3 end, so that end is filled in from the germline J gene. The chain employs TRBV6-1 and TRBJ2-7; D gene unclear. The CDR3 is 15 amino acids. V lost 0 bases to trimming and J lost 2 bases, with 11 bases between them. Germline assignment: CDR1 MNHNS and CDR2 SASEGT. Incomplete CDR3 DNA: TGTGCCAGCAGTGAAGCGCTGGCACCGCCCTACGAG. Translating it yields CASSEALAPPYE. The whole CDR3 region reads CASSEALAPPYEQYF.

Concerning this clone itself: The read ends 3 residues shy of where the CDR3 ends; the end is completed using the germline J gene. This chain connects TRBV18 to TRBJ2-5, with a possible D match to TRBD1 (8 bases). Germline V gene data show CDR1 as KGHSH and CDR2 as LQKENI. The V end lost 2 bases, the J end lost 5 bases, and 24 bases lay between the germline ends. The CDR3 consists of 18 residues. CDR3 DNA, as far as it was read: TGTGCCAGCTCACCATTACCCGGACAGGGAGGGTTACCGGAGACC. This gives the protein CASSPLPGQGGLPET. The whole CDR3 is CASSPLPGQGGLPETQYF.

CDR3 DNA, as far as it was read: TGCAGTGCTACGACTGCAACTAATGAAAAA. This codes for CSATTATNEK. The whole CDR3 sequence is CSATTATNEKLFF. The chain has TRBV20-1 and TRBJ1-4; D remains unclear. The read finishes 3 residues shy of the CDR3 end, and the germline J gene is used to complete it. Germline V gene sequence: CDR1 DFQATT, CDR2 SNEGSKA (reference sequence). The CDR3 is 13 residues long. Trimming removed 4 bases from V and 0 bases from J, with 6 bases in between.

Here the CDR3 reads CSASPGLAGSKTQYF. CDR3 DNA (partial): TGCAGTGCTAGCCCCGGTCTAGCGGGATCCAAGACC. The chain couples TRBV20-1 to TRBJ2-5; TRBD2 agrees at 9 bases. The CDR3 end falls 3 residues outside the read, so it is completed with the germline J gene. Germline trimming cut 3 bases from V and 6 bases from J; bases unmatched to any gene: 11. Germline V gives CDR1 DFQATT, CDR2 SNEGSKA (reference sequence). CDR3 length: 15 residues.

As for this clone: The read gets to within 3 residues of the CDR3 end, and the germline J gene fills in the rest. The V gene is TRBV18, the J gene TRBJ2-7, with D maybe TRBD1 (5 bases). The V gene lost 8 bases and the J gene lost 6 bases, with 17 bases spanning the gap. CDR1 and CDR2 (germline): KGHSH, LQKENI. CDR3 length equals 13 residues. The CDR3 bases that were read are TGTGCCAGCACTCAGGCAAGGGGTGGCGAG. Residues: CASTQARGGE. From start to end, the CDR3 is CASTQARGGEQYF.

The CDR3 bases that were read are TGTGCCAGCAGCTTGGGACTCCTTAACTACGAG. The encoded protein is CASSLGLLNYE. From start to end, the CDR3 is CASSLGLLNYEQYF. V and J are TRBV7-2 and TRBJ2-7; TRBD2 might be the D (6 bases). The read ends 3 residues shy of where the CDR3 ends; the end is completed using the germline J gene. Deletions cut 3 bases from V and 3 bases from J, with 12 bases between. Germline loops: CDR1 SGHTA, CDR2 FQGNSA. CDR3 length: 14 amino acids.

About this clone itself: The sequenced fragment ends 3 residues before the CDR3 boundary, so the rest is inferred from the germline J gene. The V call is TRBV2, the J call TRBJ1-2; D is unclear. CDR3 size: 12 residues. V was clipped by 2 bases and J by 2 bases, with 3 bases between them. CDR1 is SNHLY, CDR2 FYNNEI, per germline. The sequenced part of the CDR3 DNA is TGTGCCAGCAGTGAACAGAACTATGGC. It codes for CASSEQNYG. The entire CDR3 sequence reads CASSEQNYGYTF.

A remark on this clone: The read falls 3 residues short of the CDR3 end, and the missing part is taken from the germline J gene. The chain couples TRBV19 to TRBJ1-5; possible D gene TRBD1, 6 bases. The CDR3 runs 15 residues. Per germline, CDR1 LNHDA and CDR2 SQIVND (reference sequence). V lost 4 bases and J 4 bases, leaving 14 bases between the germline ends. CDR3 loop: CASSTRGGMNQPQHF. CDR3 DNA (partial): TGTGCCAGTAGTACCCGCGGGGGCATGAATCAGCCC.

Of note for this clone: With the read ending 3 residues before the CDR3 end, the germline J gene is used to fill in that end. This chain uses TRBV20-1 with TRBJ2-7, with TRBD2 as a possible D gene (5 bases). CDR3 length: 12 residues. Deletions cut 6 bases from V and 5 bases from J, with 14 bases between. Germline CDR1 reads DFQATT; CDR2 reads SNEGSKA (reference sequence). The sequenced CDR3 bases are TGCAGTGCCCGGACTGGGTACGACGAG. Amino acid sequence: CSARTGYDE. The full CDR3 protein is CSARTGYDEQYF.

As regards this clone: Read sequence stops 3 residues before the CDR3 end, and the germline J gene provides the missing end. This chain links TRBV20-1 with TRBJ2-3; 9 nucleotides agree with TRBD2. The CDR3 is made up of 15 amino acids. J gave up 7 bases and V 0 bases, and 8 bases lay outside the gene matches. The germline V gene encodes CDR1 DFQATT and CDR2 SNEGSKA (reference sequence). The CDR3 DNA, read in part, is TGCAGTGCTAGAGATATCGGACTAGCGTCATATACG. This codes for CSARDIGLASYT. The whole CDR3 is CSARDIGLASYTQYF.

About this clone: The read terminates 3 residues before the CDR3 end, so the remaining end is supplied by the germline J gene. The genes are TRBV19 and TRBJ2-2; TRBD1 is a possible D gene (5 bases). Germline CDR1 reads LNHDA; CDR2 reads SQIVND (reference sequence). The CDR3 has 14 residues. V shed 3 bases and J shed 3 bases, with 8 bases lying between them. The CDR3 sequence is CASSMGPYTGELFF. The sequenced CDR3 bases are TGTGCCAGTAGTATGGGGCCATACACCGGGGAG.

With regard to this clone: The read stops 3 residues short of the end of the CDR3; the missing end is completed from the germline J gene. The V call is TRBV5-1, the J call TRBJ2-2; D is unclear. The V gene lost 1 base and the J gene lost 3 bases, with 7 bases spanning the gap. The CDR3 sequence is 14 residues long. From germline, CDR1 is SGHRS and CDR2 YFSETQ. CDR3 residues: CASSLSVDTGELFF. The CDR3 DNA, read in part, is TGCGCCAGCAGCTTGTCGGTGGACACCGGGGAG.

Concerning this clone itself: The read ends 3 residues shy of where the CDR3 ends; the end is completed using the germline J gene. J is TRBJ2-7 and V is TRBV20-1; D is possibly TRBD1 (6 bases). There are 14 residues in the CDR3. V was trimmed by 3 bases and J by 0 bases, leaving 12 bases between them. Germline V gene sequence: CDR1 DFQATT, CDR2 SNEGSKA (reference sequence). CDR3 DNA, as far as it was read: TGCAGTGCTAGCTCTGACAGGCTCTCCTACGAG. It encodes CSASSDRLSYE. The full CDR3 sequence reads CSASSDRLSYEQYF.

Remarks on this clone: Sequencing ends 3 residues short of the CDR3 end; the germline J gene provides the rest. The chain employs TRBV7-2 and TRBJ2-5; D call uncertain. CDR1 and CDR2 from the germline V gene are SGHTA and FQGNSA. V dropped 1 base and J dropped 5 bases, with 14 bases sitting between them. The CDR3 runs to 15 residues. CDR3 residues: CASSLGRHLGETQYF. The CDR3 DNA, read in part, is TGTGCCAGCAGCTTAGGTAGACACCTTGGGGAGACC.

A word on this clone: Germline and junction disagree at one end, which may indicate a read error. The read gets to within 3 residues of the CDR3 end, and the germline J gene fills in the rest. The J gene is TRBJ2-2, the V gene TRBV4-2, with D possibly matching TRBD1 (6 bases). The CDR3 length is 15 residues. CDR1 and CDR2 (germline): LGHNA, YNFKEQ. The CDR3 sequence is CASSHLTEGAGELFF. The sequenced CDR3 bases are TGCGCCAGCAGCCACCTCACAGAGGGGGCCGGGGAG.